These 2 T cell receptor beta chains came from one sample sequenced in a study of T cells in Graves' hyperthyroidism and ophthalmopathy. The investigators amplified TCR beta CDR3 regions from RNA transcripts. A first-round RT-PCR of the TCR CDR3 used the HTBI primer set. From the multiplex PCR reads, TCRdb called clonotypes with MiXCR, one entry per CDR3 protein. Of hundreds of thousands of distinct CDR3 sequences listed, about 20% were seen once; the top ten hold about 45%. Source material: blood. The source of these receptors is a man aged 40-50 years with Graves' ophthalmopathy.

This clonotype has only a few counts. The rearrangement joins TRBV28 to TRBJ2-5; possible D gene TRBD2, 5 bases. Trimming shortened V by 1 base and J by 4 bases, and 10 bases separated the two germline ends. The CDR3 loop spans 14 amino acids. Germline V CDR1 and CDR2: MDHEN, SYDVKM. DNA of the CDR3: TGTGCCAGCAGTTTATATGGACTGGCAGAGACCCAGTACTTC. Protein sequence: CASSLYGLAETQYF.

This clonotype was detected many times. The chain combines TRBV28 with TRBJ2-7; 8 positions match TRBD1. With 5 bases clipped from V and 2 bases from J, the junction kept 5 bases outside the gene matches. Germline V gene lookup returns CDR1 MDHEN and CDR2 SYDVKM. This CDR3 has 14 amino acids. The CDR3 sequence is CASSTGQAPYEQYF. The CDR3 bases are TGTGCCAGCAGTACGGGACAGGCCCCCTACGAGCAGTACTTC.